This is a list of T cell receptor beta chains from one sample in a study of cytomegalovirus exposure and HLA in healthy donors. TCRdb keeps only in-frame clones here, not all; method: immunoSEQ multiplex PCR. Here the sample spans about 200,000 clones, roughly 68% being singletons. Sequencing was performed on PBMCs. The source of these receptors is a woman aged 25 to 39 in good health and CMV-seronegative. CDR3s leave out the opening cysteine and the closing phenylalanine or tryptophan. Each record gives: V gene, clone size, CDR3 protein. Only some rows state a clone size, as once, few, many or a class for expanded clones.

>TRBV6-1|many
ASSVGTDPSTDTQY
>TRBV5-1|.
ASSSPGTSDYEQF
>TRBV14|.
ASSQRQGLSGYT
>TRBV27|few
ASSPGWRTYNSPLH
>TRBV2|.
ASSDPMAGGLYNEQF
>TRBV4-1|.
ASSQGGDEQY
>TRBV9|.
ASSTSHTLHPASGSYNEQF
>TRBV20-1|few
SAPNTYGYT
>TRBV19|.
ASSVGTGASVPQH
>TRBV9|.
ASSATSGQGRFMNTEAF
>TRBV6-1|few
ASSSGSLYGYT
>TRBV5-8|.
ASSFRDRGNYEQY
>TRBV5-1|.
ASSRGQGAYEQY
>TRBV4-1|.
ASSQVAGGVGNYGYT
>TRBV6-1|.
ASSRHRTGNTIY
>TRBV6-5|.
ASSSGTSGNNEQF
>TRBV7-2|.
ASSLSGTNNQPQH
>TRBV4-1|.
ASSYREASPLTDTQY
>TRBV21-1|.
ASSKARGIDYGYT
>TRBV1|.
TTKTSTDTQY
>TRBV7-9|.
ASSALGEQGHLNTIY
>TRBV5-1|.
ASSMLAGVSYEQY
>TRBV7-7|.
ASSSNLGGGQETQY
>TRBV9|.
ASSVASPETSQH
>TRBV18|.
ASSPGSTGNTIY
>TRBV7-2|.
ASSLGRYNEQF
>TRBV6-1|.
ASSEVWGPGPPPGEQY
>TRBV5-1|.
ASTFVGSLNTEAF